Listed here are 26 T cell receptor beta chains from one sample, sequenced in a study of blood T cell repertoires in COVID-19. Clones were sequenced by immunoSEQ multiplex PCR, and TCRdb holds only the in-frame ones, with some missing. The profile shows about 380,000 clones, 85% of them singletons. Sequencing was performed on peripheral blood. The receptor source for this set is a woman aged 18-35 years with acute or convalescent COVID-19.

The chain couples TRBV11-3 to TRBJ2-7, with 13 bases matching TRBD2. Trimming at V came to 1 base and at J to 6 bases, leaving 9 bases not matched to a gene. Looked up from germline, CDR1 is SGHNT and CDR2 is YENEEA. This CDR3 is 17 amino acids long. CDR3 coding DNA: TGTGCCAGCAGCTTAGGGACGGGACTAGCGGGAATCGCCGAGCAGTACTTC. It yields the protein CASSLGTGLAGIAEQYF.

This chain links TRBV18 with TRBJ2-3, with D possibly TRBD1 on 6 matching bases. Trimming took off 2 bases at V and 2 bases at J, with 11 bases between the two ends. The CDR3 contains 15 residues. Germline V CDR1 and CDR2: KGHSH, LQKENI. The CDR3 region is CASSPGGQYTDTQYF. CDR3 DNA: TGTGCCAGCTCACCAGGGGGACAATACACAGATACGCAGTATTTT. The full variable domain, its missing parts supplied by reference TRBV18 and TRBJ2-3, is NAGVMQNPRHLVRRRGQEARLRCSPMKGHSHVYWYRQLPEEGLKFMVYLQKENIIDESGMPKERFSAEFPKEGPSILRIQQVVRGDSAAYFCASSPGGQYTDTQYFGPGTRLTVL.

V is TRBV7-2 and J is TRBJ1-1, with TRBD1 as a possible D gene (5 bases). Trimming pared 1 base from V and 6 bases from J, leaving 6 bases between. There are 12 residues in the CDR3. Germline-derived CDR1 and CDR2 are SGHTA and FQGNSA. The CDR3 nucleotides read TGTGCCAGCAGCTTAGGGGGGGCTGAAGCTTTCTTT. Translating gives CASSLGGAEAFF.

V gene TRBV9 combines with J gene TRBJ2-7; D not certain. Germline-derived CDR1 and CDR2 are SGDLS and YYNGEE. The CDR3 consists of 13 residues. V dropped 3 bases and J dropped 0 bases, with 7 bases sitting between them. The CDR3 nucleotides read TGTGCCAGCAGCGACAGCCTCTCCTACGAGCAGTACTTC. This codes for CASSDSLSYEQYF.

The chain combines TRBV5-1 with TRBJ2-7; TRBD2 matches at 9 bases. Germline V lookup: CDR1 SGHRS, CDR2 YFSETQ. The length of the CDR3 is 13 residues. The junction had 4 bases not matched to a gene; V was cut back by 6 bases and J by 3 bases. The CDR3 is CASKTSGRYEQYF. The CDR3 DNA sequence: TGCGCCAGCAAGACTAGCGGCCGCTACGAGCAGTACTTC.

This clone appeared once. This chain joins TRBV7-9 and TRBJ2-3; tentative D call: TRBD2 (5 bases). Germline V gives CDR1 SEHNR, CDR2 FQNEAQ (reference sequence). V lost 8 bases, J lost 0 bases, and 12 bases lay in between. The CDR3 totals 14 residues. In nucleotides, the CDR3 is TGTGCCAGCGGATCCAGGACTAGCACAGATACGCAGTATTTT. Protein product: CASGSRTSTDTQYF.

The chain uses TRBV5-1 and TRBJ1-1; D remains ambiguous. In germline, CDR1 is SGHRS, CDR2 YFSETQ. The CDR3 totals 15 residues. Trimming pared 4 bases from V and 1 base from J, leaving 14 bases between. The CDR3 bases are TGCGCCAGCAGCCTGGTGATGGCAGAGAACACTGAAGCTTTCTTT. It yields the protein CASSLVMAENTEAFF.

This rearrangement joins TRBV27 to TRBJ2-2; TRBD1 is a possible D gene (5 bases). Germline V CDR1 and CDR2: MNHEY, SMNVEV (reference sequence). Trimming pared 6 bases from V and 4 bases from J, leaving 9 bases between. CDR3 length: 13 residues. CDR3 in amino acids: CASSTDSTGELFF. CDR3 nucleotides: TGTGCCAGCAGCACCGACAGCACCGGGGAGCTGTTTTTT.

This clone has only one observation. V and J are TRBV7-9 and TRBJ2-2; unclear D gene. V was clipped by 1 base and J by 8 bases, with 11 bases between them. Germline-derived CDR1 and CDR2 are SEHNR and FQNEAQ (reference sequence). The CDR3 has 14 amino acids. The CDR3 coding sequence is TGTGCCAGCAGCTTAGGTTTTGTGGAGGGGGAGCTGTTTTTT. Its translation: CASSLGFVEGELFF.

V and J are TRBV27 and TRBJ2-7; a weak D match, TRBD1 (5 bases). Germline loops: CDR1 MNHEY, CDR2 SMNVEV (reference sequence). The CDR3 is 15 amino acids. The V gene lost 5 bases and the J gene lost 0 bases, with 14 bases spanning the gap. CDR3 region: CASSVDVGPSYEQYF. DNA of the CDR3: TGTGCCAGCAGTGTTGACGTGGGGCCCTCCTACGAGCAGTACTTC.

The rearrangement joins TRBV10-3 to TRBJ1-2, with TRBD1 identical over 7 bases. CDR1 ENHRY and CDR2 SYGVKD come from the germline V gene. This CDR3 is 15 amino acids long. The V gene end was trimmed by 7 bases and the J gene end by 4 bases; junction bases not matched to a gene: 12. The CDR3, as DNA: TGTGCCATCACCCCTAATGACGGGACAGTCTATGGCTACACCTTC. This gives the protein CAITPNDGTVYGYTF.

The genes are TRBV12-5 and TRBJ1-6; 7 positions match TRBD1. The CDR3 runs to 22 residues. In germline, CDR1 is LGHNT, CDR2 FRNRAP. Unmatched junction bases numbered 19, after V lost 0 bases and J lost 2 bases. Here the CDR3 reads CASGLVLGRGFSQTPYNSPLHF. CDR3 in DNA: TGTGCTAGTGGTTTGGTACTTGGCAGGGGGTTTTCGCAGACGCCCTATAATTCACCCCTCCACTTT.

CDR3 DNA: TGTGCCAGCGTTGGGGCGAATACGCAGTATTTT. It specifies CASVGANTQYF. The chain couples TRBV12-3 or TRBV12-4 to TRBJ2-3; TRBD1 is a possible D gene (5 bases). The CDR3 consists of 11 residues. The V end lost 8 bases, the J end lost 7 bases, and 10 bases lay between the germline ends.

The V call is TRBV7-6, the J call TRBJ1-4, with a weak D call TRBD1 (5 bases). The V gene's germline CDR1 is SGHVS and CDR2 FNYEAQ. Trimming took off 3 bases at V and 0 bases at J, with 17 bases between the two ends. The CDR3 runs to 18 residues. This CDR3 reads CASSFAGTKFATNEKLFF. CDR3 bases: TGTGCCAGCAGCTTTGCCGGGACTAAATTTGCAACTAATGAAAAACTGTTTTTT.

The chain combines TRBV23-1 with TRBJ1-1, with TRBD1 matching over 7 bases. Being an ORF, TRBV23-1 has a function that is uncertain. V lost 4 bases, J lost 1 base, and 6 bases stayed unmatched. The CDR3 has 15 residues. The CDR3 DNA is TGCGCCAGCAGTCGCGGGGGGGACAGGAACACTGAAGCTTTCTTT. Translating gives CASSRGGDRNTEAFF.

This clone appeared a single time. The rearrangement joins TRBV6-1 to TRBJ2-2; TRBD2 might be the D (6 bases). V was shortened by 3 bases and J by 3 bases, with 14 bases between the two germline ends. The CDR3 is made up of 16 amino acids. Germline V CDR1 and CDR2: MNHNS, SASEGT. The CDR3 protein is CASSDWGVVYTGELFF. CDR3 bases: TGTGCCAGCAGTGATTGGGGGGTTGTATACACCGGGGAGCTGTTTTTT.

In nucleotides, the CDR3 is TGTGCCAGCAGTCCTGGCGGGGGCGGTCAGGAGCAGTACTTC. Protein: CASSPGGGGQEQYF. The chain combines TRBV9 with TRBJ2-7; D is perhaps TRBD2 (7 bases). The CDR3 loop spans 14 amino acids. Trimming removed 5 bases from V and 7 bases from J, with 19 bases in between. Germline V gives CDR1 SGDLS, CDR2 YYNGEE. Supplemented by reference TRBV9 and TRBJ2-7, the full variable domain reads DSGVTQTPKHLITATGQRVTLRCSPRSGDLSVYWYQQSLDQGLQFLIQYYNGEERAKGNILERFSAQQFPDLHSELNLSSLELGDSALYFCASSPGGGGQEQYFGPGTRLTVT.

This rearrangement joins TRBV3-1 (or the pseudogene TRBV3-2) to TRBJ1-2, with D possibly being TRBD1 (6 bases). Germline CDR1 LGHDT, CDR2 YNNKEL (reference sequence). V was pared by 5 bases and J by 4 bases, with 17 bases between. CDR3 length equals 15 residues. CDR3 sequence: CASSTRDTSIYGYTF. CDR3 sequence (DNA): TGTGCCAGCAGCACACGGGACACCAGTATCTATGGCTACACCTTC.

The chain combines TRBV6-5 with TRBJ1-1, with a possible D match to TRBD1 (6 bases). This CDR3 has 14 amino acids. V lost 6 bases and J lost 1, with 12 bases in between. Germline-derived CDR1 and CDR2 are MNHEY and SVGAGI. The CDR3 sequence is CASSRRGGNTEAFF. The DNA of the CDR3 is TGTGCCAGCAGCCGAAGGGGGGGGAACACTGAAGCTTTCTTT.

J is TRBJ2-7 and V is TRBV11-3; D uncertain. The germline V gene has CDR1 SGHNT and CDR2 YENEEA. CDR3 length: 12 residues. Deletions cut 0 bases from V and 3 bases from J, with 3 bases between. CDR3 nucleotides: TGTGCCAGCAGCTTAGACGGCTACGAGCAGTACTTC. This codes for CASSLDGYEQYF.

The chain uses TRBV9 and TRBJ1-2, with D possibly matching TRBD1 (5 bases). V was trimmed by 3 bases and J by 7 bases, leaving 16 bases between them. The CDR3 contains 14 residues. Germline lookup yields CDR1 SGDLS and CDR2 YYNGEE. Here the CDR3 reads CASSGLQGGSGYTF. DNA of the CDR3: TGTGCCAGCAGCGGCCTCCAGGGCGGGAGTGGCTACACCTTC.

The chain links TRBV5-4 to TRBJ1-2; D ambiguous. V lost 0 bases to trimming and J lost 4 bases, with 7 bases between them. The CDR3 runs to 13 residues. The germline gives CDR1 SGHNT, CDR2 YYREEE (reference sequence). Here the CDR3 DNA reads TGTGCCAGCAGCTTGGAGTCCGGCTATGGCTACACCTTC. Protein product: CASSLESGYGYTF.

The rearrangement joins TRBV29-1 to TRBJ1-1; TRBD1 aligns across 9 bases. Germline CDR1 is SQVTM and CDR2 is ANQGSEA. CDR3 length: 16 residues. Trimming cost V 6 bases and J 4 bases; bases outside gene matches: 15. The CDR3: CSVITPQGALGTEAFF. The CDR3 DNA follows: TGCAGCGTCATAACTCCACAGGGGGCGCTGGGCACTGAAGCTTTCTTT.

The CDR3 is CASRGAWGPTEAFF. The CDR3 DNA reads as TGTGCCAGCAGGGGAGCCTGGGGGCCAACTGAAGCTTTCTTT. The chain combines TRBV5-4 with TRBJ1-1, with D perhaps matching TRBD1 (6 bases). The CDR3 is 14 amino acids. The germline CDR1 and CDR2 sequences are SGHNT and YYREEE (reference sequence). V was trimmed by 5 bases and J by 5 bases, leaving 16 bases between them.

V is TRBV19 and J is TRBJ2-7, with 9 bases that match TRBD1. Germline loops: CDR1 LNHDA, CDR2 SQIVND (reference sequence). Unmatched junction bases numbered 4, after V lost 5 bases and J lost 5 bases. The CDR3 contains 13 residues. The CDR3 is CASSGRDRDEQYF. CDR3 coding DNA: TGTGCCAGTAGTGGGCGGGACAGGGACGAGCAGTACTTC.

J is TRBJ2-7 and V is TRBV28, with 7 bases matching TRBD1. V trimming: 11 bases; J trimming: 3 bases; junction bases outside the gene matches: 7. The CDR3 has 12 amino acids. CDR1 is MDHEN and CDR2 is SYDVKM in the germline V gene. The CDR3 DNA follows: TGTGCCGCGCGACAGGGCTTCTACGAGCAGTACTTC. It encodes CAARQGFYEQYF.